This T cell receptor beta chain derives from a study of response to subunit inactivated influenza vaccine. General study points: The study's authors posited that every seasonal influenza vaccination enlists few new T cells.

There are 14 residues in the CDR3. With 7 bases clipped from V and 4 bases from J, the junction kept 9 bases outside the gene matches. The germline gives CDR1 MNHEY, CDR2 SMNVEV (reference sequence). TCRdb used MiXCR to reprocess the RT-PCR reads, holding one entry per CDR3 protein. This table holds 750,000 to 850,000 distinct CDR3 sequences, less than 20% found once. As to this clonotype: What it binds is unknown.

The sequenced sample was PBMCs from blood, obtained around 5 days after vaccination. The chain links TRBV27 to TRBJ1-1; 7 nucleotides align to TRBD1. The TCR originated in a man aged 45 to 65 who received an inactivated influenza vaccine. The CDR3 nucleotides are TGTGCCAGCAAACCCACTTCAGGGGGCACTGAAGCTTTCTTT. Its protein is CASKPTSGGTEAFF.